This T cell receptor (beta chain) was recovered during a study of blood T cell repertoires in COVID-19. Study-level information: Researchers got acute and convalescent COVID-19 samples from the United States, Italy and Spain. Sources were T cells, B-cell-depleted T cells, or PBMCs; the material itself was cDNA or gDNA.

Clones were read by immunoSEQ multiplex PCR, and TCRdb kept only the in-frame ones, dropping some. The profile shows approximately 100,000 clones, about nine tenths of them singletons. This receptor was taken from a man aged 50-59 years with acute or convalescent COVID-19. Sequencing was performed on peripheral blood.

CDR3 bases: TGTGCCAGCAGGGACAGGGCTGAAAAACTGTTTTTT. As protein: CASRDRAEKLFF. The chain is built from TRBV12-3 or TRBV12-4 and TRBJ1-4; 8 nucleotides match TRBD1. The J segment lost 7 bases and the V segment lost 6 bases, leaving 1 base of the junction unmatched. CDR3 length: 12 residues.